Listed below are T cell receptor beta chains from one sample, sequenced in a study of cytomegalovirus exposure and HLA in healthy donors. Data came from immunoSEQ multiplex PCR; TCRdb stores just in-frame clones and leaves some out. The sample shows about 140,000 clones, about 75% of them seen only once. The sample was PBMCs. The receptors derive from a woman in her thirties in good health and CMV-seronegative. The CDR3 runs from the conserved cysteine through the conserved F or W. Each record gives: clone size, V gene, D gene, J gene, CDR3 protein, CDR3 DNA. D genes are given only for firm matches. Not every row has a clone size; where given, it reads once, few, many or a size class.

clone size: once; V gene: TRBV9; D gene: TRBD1; J gene: TRBJ2-7; CDR3 protein: CASSVGQGAAGAYEQYF; CDR3 DNA: TGTGCCAGCAGCGTAGGACAGGGGGCAGCCGGGGCCTACGAGCAGTACTTC
clone size: -; V gene: TRBV19; D gene: -; J gene: TRBJ2-3; CDR3 protein: CASSIVRGMADTQYF; CDR3 DNA: TGTGCCAGTAGTATAGTACGGGGGATGGCAGATACGCAGTATTTT
clone size: -; V gene: TRBV30; D gene: -; J gene: TRBJ1-2; CDR3 protein: CAWSLVAVDGYTF; CDR3 DNA: TGTGCCTGGAGCCTCGTGGCGGTAGACGGCTACACCTTC
clone size: few; V gene: TRBV7-2; D gene: TRBD2; J gene: TRBJ2-1; CDR3 protein: CASSQWLAGGPDEQFF; CDR3 DNA: TGTGCCAGCAGCCAATGGCTAGCGGGGGGGCCGGATGAGCAGTTCTTC
clone size: -; V gene: TRBV30; D gene: -; J gene: TRBJ1-5; CDR3 protein: CAWSVRGRGNQPQHF; CDR3 DNA: TGTGCCTGGAGTGTACGCGGCAGGGGCAATCAGCCCCAGCATTTT
clone size: -; V gene: TRBV6-5; D gene: -; J gene: TRBJ1-3; CDR3 protein: CASSLETVTSGNTIYF; CDR3 DNA: TGTGCCAGCAGTTTGGAAACAGTGACCTCTGGAAACACCATATATTTT
clone size: once; V gene: TRBV4-1; D gene: -; J gene: TRBJ2-5; CDR3 protein: CASSQVGERLQETQYF; CDR3 DNA: TGCGCCAGCAGCCAAGTTGGGGAGCGGCTTCAAGAGACCCAGTACTTC
clone size: -; V gene: TRBV19; D gene: TRBD1; J gene: TRBJ1-2; CDR3 protein: CASRLPDRAYGYTF; CDR3 DNA: TGTGCCAGTAGACTTCCGGACAGGGCTTATGGCTACACCTTC
clone size: -; V gene: TRBV6-6; D gene: TRBD2; J gene: TRBJ2-1; CDR3 protein: CASSLLAGGPNEQFF; CDR3 DNA: TGTGCCAGCAGTTTACTAGCGGGAGGACCCAATGAGCAGTTCTTC
clone size: -; V gene: TRBV28; D gene: -; J gene: TRBJ2-3; CDR3 protein: CASSLRGDTQYF; CDR3 DNA: TGTGCCAGCAGTTTGCGGGGAGATACGCAGTATTTT
clone size: -; V gene: TRBV7-2; D gene: TRBD2; J gene: TRBJ2-3; CDR3 protein: CASSLWASGGKDTQYF; CDR3 DNA: TGTGCCAGCAGCTTATGGGCTAGCGGGGGGAAGGATACGCAGTATTTT
clone size: -; V gene: TRBV6-1; D gene: -; J gene: TRBJ2-2; CDR3 protein: CASTGQTYTGELFF; CDR3 DNA: TGTGCCAGCACCGGACAGACCTACACCGGGGAGCTGTTTTTT
clone size: -; V gene: TRBV7-9; D gene: -; J gene: TRBJ1-2; CDR3 protein: CASSLELYGYTF; CDR3 DNA: TGTGCCAGCAGCTTAGAGCTGTATGGCTACACCTTC
clone size: -; V gene: TRBV11-3; D gene: TRBD1; J gene: TRBJ2-1; CDR3 protein: CATSPGTGNGNEQFF; CDR3 DNA: TGTGCGACCAGCCCCGGGACAGGGAACGGGAATGAGCAGTTCTTC
clone size: -; V gene: TRBV28; D gene: TRBD1; J gene: TRBJ2-1; CDR3 protein: CASSLLTGGGLAWFF; CDR3 DNA: TGTGCCAGCAGCCTCTTGACAGGGGGCGGGTTAGCCTGGTTCTTC
clone size: few; V gene: TRBV5-1; D gene: TRBD1; J gene: TRBJ2-1; CDR3 protein: CASSLGRGPSYNEQFF; CDR3 DNA: TGCGCCAGCAGCTTGGGCAGGGGGCCTTCCTACAATGAGCAGTTCTTC
clone size: -; V gene: TRBV28; D gene: -; J gene: TRBJ2-7; CDR3 protein: CASSLTATSSYEQYF; CDR3 DNA: TGTGCCAGCAGTTTAACAGCTACCAGCTCCTACGAGCAGTACTTC
clone size: -; V gene: TRBV7-2; D gene: -; J gene: TRBJ1-4; CDR3 protein: CASSPGRPRREKLFF; CDR3 DNA: TGTGCCAGCAGCCCAGGACGCCCGCGGAGGGAAAAACTGTTTTTT
clone size: -; V gene: TRBV12-1; D gene: -; J gene: TRBJ2-5; CDR3 protein: CASSFPWRETQYF; CDR3 DNA: TGTGCCAGCAGCTTTCCCTGGCGGGAGACCCAGTACTTC
clone size: -; V gene: TRBV9; D gene: TRBD1; J gene: TRBJ1-6; CDR3 protein: CASSVGQGASNSPLHF; CDR3 DNA: TGTGCCAGCAGCGTAGGGCAGGGGGCTAGTAATTCACCCCTCCACTTT
clone size: -; V gene: TRBV10-3; D gene: -; J gene: TRBJ2-1; CDR3 protein: CATLAPGGEQFF; CDR3 DNA: TGTGCCACCTTAGCCCCCGGGGGTGAGCAGTTCTTC
clone size: -; V gene: TRBV28; D gene: TRBD1; J gene: TRBJ1-5; CDR3 protein: CASSSLDRERQPQHF; CDR3 DNA: TGTGCCAGCAGTTCCCTTGACAGGGAAAGGCAGCCCCAGCATTTT